These 16 T cell receptor beta chains were all obtained from the same sample, sequenced in a study of post-analysis software for immune sequencing data (dated by TCRdb to between 2015 and 2016). Summary of the overall study and its limitations: Roughly 5 TRBV segments, including TRBV5-6, TRBV5-1 and TRBV20-1, were significantly more frequent in patients than controls.

Their antigens are not known. Libraries came from PCR. The reads were generated on an Illumina HiSeq 2500. To reduce PCR and sequencing biases, unique molecular identifiers were incorporated into the TCR beta cDNA libraries. TCRdb redid the processing of the public reads, applying fastp at Q25 and MiXCR, and retained in-frame beta chains. Every CDR3 protein is listed once, alongside the most common genes and DNA of its rows. This sample holds about 540,000 distinct CDR3 sequences; around a third were observed only once. The ten largest make up around 6% of the sample. The sample comprised blood. These receptors were collected from a girl under 18 with multiple sclerosis.

Points on this clonotype: A junction boundary mismatches the germline segment, possibly from a read error. The rearrangement uses TRBV25-1 and TRBJ1-3, with D possibly TRBD1 on 5 matching bases. Germline V gene data show CDR1 as MGHDK and CDR2 as SYGVNS. The CDR3 loop spans 15 amino acids. The CDR3 loop is CASSEFGDSGNTVYF. Here the CDR3 DNA reads TGTGCCAGCAGTGAATTCGGGGACTCTGGAAACACCGTATATTTT.

This clonotype was detected a few times. This sequence joins TRBV5-1 and TRBJ2-5; D is unclear. The CDR3 loop spans 13 amino acids. CDR1 is SGHRS, CDR2 YFSETQ, per germline. V was clipped by 0 bases and J by 5 bases, with 8 bases between them. The CDR3 nucleotides read TGCGCCAGCAGCTTGGCTCCCGCGGAGACCCAGTACTTC. This codes for CASSLAPAETQYF.

V usage is TRBV4-1 and J usage is TRBJ2-1; D may be TRBD1 (6 bases). The germline V gene has CDR1 MGHRA and CDR2 YSYEKL. V gave up 6 bases and J gave up 2 bases, with 17 bases separating them. CDR3 length: 16 residues. CDR3 sequence (DNA): TGCGCCAGCAGTCGTACCGACAGGCTCCCCTACAATGAGCAGTTCTTC. Translating gives CASSRTDRLPYNEQFF.

In its sample, this clonotype was seen once. Compared with germline, one end of the junction differs, possibly owing to a read error. CDR3 nucleotide sequence: TGTGCCATCGGTGATCCCGGCAGAGCGGGGGTAAACAATGAGCAGTTCTTC. The encoded protein is CAIGDPGRAGVNNEQFF. V and J are TRBV10-3 and TRBJ2-1, with 8 bases lining up with TRBD2. CDR1 ENHRY and CDR2 SYGVKD come from the germline V gene. The CDR3 spans 17 residues.

Turning to this clonotype: This may be a read error, as it is one base from a much larger clone. V usage is TRBV29-1 and J usage is TRBJ2-5; D gene unclear. The CDR3 covers 13 residues. CDR1 is SQVTM, CDR2 ANQGSEA, per germline. CDR3 sequence reads: CNAWWEPQETQYF. The CDR3 coding sequence is TGCAACGCCTGGTGGGAACCGCAAGAGACCCAGTACTTC.

The chain combines TRBV12-3 or TRBV12-4 with TRBJ2-1, with D perhaps being TRBD1 or TRBD2 (6 bases each). V shed 6 bases and J shed 2 bases, with 17 bases lying between them. The CDR3 loop spans 16 amino acids. CDR3: CASRIGPGATYNEQFF. CDR3 nucleotide sequence: TGTGCCAGCAGGATTGGCCCGGGGGCTACCTACAATGAGCAGTTCTTC.

The chain combines TRBV5-1 with TRBJ2-1; D may correspond to TRBD1 or TRBD2 (6 bases each). Germline V CDR1 and CDR2: SGHRS, YFSETQ. Trimming left V 6 bases short and J 4 bases short, with 14 bases between. This CDR3 contains 14 residues. CDR3 in amino acids: CASTVGGQYNEQFF. CDR3 nucleotides: TGCGCCAGCACGGTAGGGGGGCAATACAATGAGCAGTTCTTC.

This clonotype was counted a few times. The V gene is TRBV5-6, the J gene TRBJ2-1; D unclear. Trimming pared 4 bases from V and 10 bases from J, leaving 12 bases between. Per the germline V gene, CDR1 is SGHDT and CDR2 is YYEEEE. The CDR3 has 12 residues. CDR3 DNA: TGTGCCAGCAGCCGTTGGACGATGGAGCAGTTCTTC. Translated, it gives CASSRWTMEQFF. Looking up the rest from reference TRBV5-6 and TRBJ2-1 gives the full variable domain: DAGVTQSPTHLIKTRGQQVTLRCSPKSGHDTVSWYQQALGQGPQFIFQYYEEEERQRGNFPDRFSGHQFPNYSSELNVNALLLGDSALYLCASSRWTMEQFFGPGTRLTVL.

The chain carries TRBV20-1 and TRBJ1-1, with D maybe TRBD1 (6 bases). The germline V gene encodes CDR1 DFQATT and CDR2 SNEGSKA (reference sequence). Trimming left V 3 bases short and J 7 bases short, with 15 bases between. This CDR3 is 13 amino acids long. The CDR3 DNA reads as TGCAGTGCTAGGACAAACAGGGTGGGTGAAGCTTTCTTT. It translates to CSARTNRVGEAFF.

Remarks on this clonotype: Just one base apart from a much larger clone, this may be a read error. The chain has TRBV7-9 and TRBJ2-3, with D unclear. The CDR3 is 15 residues long. Trimming removed 3 bases at V and 2 bases at J, with 12 bases between. The germline CDR1 and CDR2 sequences are SEHNR and FQNEAQ (reference sequence). CDR3 protein: CASSLGYGDTDTQYF. The CDR3 DNA sequence: TGTGCCAGCAGCTTGGGCTATGGGGACACAGATACGCAGTATTTT.

This rearrangement joins TRBV5-1 to TRBJ2-3; weak D call: TRBD1 (5 bases). V lost 3 bases and J 1 base, leaving 9 bases between the germline ends. The CDR3 has 14 amino acids. CDR1 SGHRS and CDR2 YFSETQ come from the germline V gene. DNA for the CDR3: TGCGCCAGCAGCTCAGGGATTGGCACAGATACGCAGTATTTT. Its translation is CASSSGIGTDTQYF. Complete variable domain (other parts from reference TRBV5-1 and TRBJ2-3): KAGVTQTPRYLIKTRGQQVTLSCSPISGHRSVSWYQQTPGQGLQFLFEYFSETQRNKGNFPGRFSGRQFSNSRSEMNVSTLELGDSALYLCASSSGIGTDTQYFGPGTRLTVL.

V and J are TRBV12-3 or TRBV12-4 and TRBJ2-3; a possible D gene is TRBD2 (6 bases). The CDR3 has 15 residues. V dropped 1 base and J dropped 11 bases, with 19 bases sitting between them. The CDR3 protein is CASSLVGGKADVQYF. CDR3 bases: TGTGCCAGCAGTTTAGTTGGCGGGAAAGCAGATGTGCAGTATTTT.

This clonotype was seen only a few times. The chain carries TRBV6-5 and TRBJ2-7; 7 nucleotides agree with TRBD1. This CDR3 contains 14 residues. Germline CDR1 MNHEY, CDR2 SVGAGI. With V trimmed by 7 bases and J by 3 bases, 9 bases remained unmatched. The CDR3 DNA follows: TGTGCCAGCACCCGACCGGGACAGCTCTACGAGCAGTACTTC. This codes for CASTRPGQLYEQYF.

Concerning this clonotype: A read error may account for a junction end that differs from germline. V is TRBV3-1 and J is TRBJ2-5, with TRBD2 matching over 11 bases. Germline assignment: CDR1 LGHDT and CDR2 YNNKEL (reference sequence). The CDR3 extends over 15 amino acids. CDR3 nucleotides: TGTGCCAGCAGTCAAGATGGACTAGCGGGAGAGACCCAGTACTTC. This codes for CASSQDGLAGETQYF.

This clonotype has only a few counts. The J gene is TRBJ1-4, the V gene TRBV7-2, with TRBD1 identical over 8 bases. The junction had 16 bases not matched to a gene; V was cut back by 5 bases and J by 8 bases. The CDR3 extends over 17 amino acids. Germline loops: CDR1 SGHTA, CDR2 FQGNSA. The CDR3 DNA reads as TGTGCCAGCAGCCACAGGCAGGACAGGGTGATATGCGAAAAACTGTTTTTT. Translating it yields CASSHRQDRVICEKLFF.

This clonotype was recorded a few times. V gene TRBV11-2 combines with J gene TRBJ2-5; 7 nucleotides align to TRBD1. With V trimmed by 1 base and J by 2 bases, 4 bases remained unmatched. The CDR3 contains 15 residues. Germline V gives CDR1 SGHAT, CDR2 FQNNGV. The CDR3 reads CASSLGRQGQETQYF. Written as DNA, the CDR3 is TGTGCCAGCAGCTTAGGGAGACAGGGTCAAGAGACCCAGTACTTC.